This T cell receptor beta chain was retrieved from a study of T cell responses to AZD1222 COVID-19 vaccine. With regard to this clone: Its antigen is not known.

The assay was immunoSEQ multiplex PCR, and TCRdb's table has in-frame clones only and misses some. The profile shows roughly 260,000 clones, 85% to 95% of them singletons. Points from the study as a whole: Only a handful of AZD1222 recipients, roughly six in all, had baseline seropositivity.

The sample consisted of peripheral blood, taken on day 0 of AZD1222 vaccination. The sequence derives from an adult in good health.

CDR3 bases: TGTGCCAGCAGCCCACTAGCGGGAGTGGGTGAGCAGTACTTC. Amino acid sequence: CASSPLAGVGEQYF. This chain joins TRBV9 and TRBJ2-7; TRBD2 agrees at 11 bases. V shed 4 bases, J shed 7 bases, and the junction held 7 bases outside the gene matches. The length of the CDR3 is 14 residues. Per germline, CDR1 SGDLS and CDR2 YYNGEE.